This record concerns one TCR beta chain sequence. Its antigen remains unknown. The record originates from a study of shared clonotypes between healthy human individuals. Study conclusions and caveats: Several donors held roughly 5% of naive CD4 clonotypes in common.

The study separated CD4+ cells into CD45RA+ naive and CD45RA-negative memory subsets. Here immunoSEQ multiplex PCR was the method, and the copy in TCRdb shows in-frame clones only, minus some. Of some 1 million clones in the sample, around 76% were seen once. The length of the CDR3 is 13 residues. The V and J ends lost 2 bases and 1 base respectively, with 6 bases between them. Germline lookup yields CDR1 SGHRS and CDR2 YFSETQ. This TCR was recovered from a man younger than 35 in good health. The J gene is TRBJ2-5, the V gene TRBV5-1, with D uncertain. Sequenced material: memory CD4+ T cells sorted from blood. Subset described: CD45RA-negative fraction. The CDR3 coding sequence is TGCGCCAGCAGCTTACAAGTCCAAGAGACCCAGTACTTC. Encoded protein: CASSLQVQETQYF.